The rows below give T cell receptor beta chains drawn from one sample of a study of T cells after yellow fever vaccination. TCRdb reprocessed the 5' RACE reads with MiXCR, giving one entry per CDR3 protein. The sample records 100,000 to 150,000 distinct CDR3 sequences, more than 6% being singletons. Here the sequenced sample was CD4+ T cells sorted from PBMCs, taken 10 to 11 days after the first yellow fever vaccination. The receptors were gathered from a young man who received the YFV17D yellow fever vaccine. Each CDR3 is given with its conserved first and last residue. The D gene is left open where the match is weak. Size values are once, few and many counts, or a class for expanded clones, and some rows have none.

V gene,D gene,J gene,clone size,CDR3 DNA,CDR3 protein
TRBV5-1,.,TRBJ1-1,few,TGCGCCAGCAATGTGGTCCAGGCGGGGACTGAAGCTTTCTTT,CASNVVQAGTEAFF
TRBV7-2,.,TRBJ2-1,many,TGTGCCAGCAGCTTGGGTAGCACAGATGAGCAGTTCTTC,CASSLGSTDEQFF
TRBV10-3,TRBD1,TRBJ2-7,.,TGTGCCATCAGTGAATGGACAGGGGATGCTTACGAGCAGTACTTC,CAISEWTGDAYEQYF
TRBV7-2,.,TRBJ2-1,many,TGTGCCAGCAGCCGCGGACTAAGCTCCTACAATGAGCAGTTCTTC,CASSRGLSSYNEQFF
TRBV10-2,.,TRBJ2-3,many,TGCGCCAGCAGGGAAATTCGGAAGGGAGATACGCAGTATTTT,CASREIRKGDTQYF
TRBV2,.,TRBJ1-5,.,TGTGCCAGCAGTGAAAGGGAGCGGAATCAGCCCCAGCATTTT,CASSERERNQPQHF
TRBV6-2/TRBV6-3,TRBD1,TRBJ2-1,many,TGTGCCAGCACCACCTCACAGGGGAACAATGAGCAGTTCTTC,CASTTSQGNNEQFF
TRBV6-1,.,TRBJ1-5,many,TGTGCCAGCAGACGCGCCGGGGCTAGCAATCAGCCCCAGCATTTT,CASRRAGASNQPQHF
TRBV5-5,.,TRBJ2-1,many,TGTGCCAGCAGCTTGTATCCCGGGGTAAGGTACAATGAGCAGTTCTTC,CASSLYPGVRYNEQFF
TRBV11-2,.,TRBJ2-7,many,TGTGCCAGCAGCTTTTACGGGGAAGGCGAGCAGTACTTC,CASSFYGEGEQYF
TRBV3-1,TRBD2,TRBJ2-1,many,TGTGCCAGCGGAACAGCGGGGGCAACCTACAATGAGCAGTTCTTC,CASGTAGATYNEQFF
TRBV20-1,TRBD2,TRBJ2-5,.,TGCAGCTGCGGCCAGGCTAGCGGCAGGGAGACCCAGTACTTC,CSCGQASGRETQYF
TRBV14,TRBD2,TRBJ2-5,.,TGTGCCAGCAGCCAAGTGGGTAGCGGGGTACAAGAGACCCAGTACTTC,CASSQVGSGVQETQYF
TRBV2,.,TRBJ2-2,many,TGTGCCAGCAGTGAACGGGATGTTAACACCGGGGAGCTGTTTTTT,CASSERDVNTGELFF
TRBV4-3,.,TRBJ2-1,many,TGCGCCAGCAGCCAAGATATCCGGGGAGACTACAATGAGCAGTTCTTC,CASSQDIRGDYNEQFF
TRBV7-2,.,TRBJ2-5,.,TGTGCCAGCAGCTTAGAACTAGTGGGGAGTTCCCAGTACTTC,CASSLELVGSSQYF
TRBV7-2,.,TRBJ2-3,many,TGTGCCAGCAGCGAGATTAGAGATACGCAGTATTTT,CASSEIRDTQYF
TRBV20-1,TRBD1,TRBJ2-5,.,TGCAGTGTCATGATGGGACAGCAAGAGACCCAGTACTTC,CSVMMGQQETQYF
TRBV6-1,.,TRBJ1-2,many,TGTGCCAGCAGTGAGGGCCGCTCTGGTGACTATGGCTACACCTTC,CASSEGRSGDYGYTF
TRBV5-1,.,TRBJ2-5,many,TGCGCCAGCACAGGTGGGGGAGAGACCCAGTACTTC,CASTGGGETQYF
TRBV6-5,.,TRBJ1-1,few,TGTGCCAGCAGTTACTCTACTGGGAGGGCTTTCTTT,CASSYSTGRAFF
TRBV20-1,.,TRBJ1-1,many,TGCAGTGCTAGTTTGGTGAGCACTGAAGCTTTCTTT,CSASLVSTEAFF
TRBV5-1,TRBD2,TRBJ2-1,many,TGCGCCAGCAGCTCTGGGACTATCGCAGTTCAGTTCTTC,CASSSGTIAVQFF
TRBV3-1,.,TRBJ1-5,many,TGTGCCAGCAGCCAAGACCAGGCGCAGCCCCAGCATTTT,CASSQDQAQPQHF
TRBV5-4,TRBD1,TRBJ1-1,few,TGTGCCAGCAGCTTGGGGGGGCGACAGGGCCTGAACACTGAAGCTTTCTTT,CASSLGGRQGLNTEAFF
TRBV28,.,TRBJ1-1,many,TGTGCCAGCACTTCGACAGGTCAAGCCTATGAAGCTTTCTTT,CASTSTGQAYEAFF
TRBV5-4,.,TRBJ1-1,.,TGTGCCAGCAGCTTCAGGGGCTTTGATGAAGCTTTCTTT,CASSFRGFDEAFF
TRBV10-3,.,TRBJ2-3,few,TGTGCCATCAGTGAGGAGGGGGGAACGCAGTATTTT,CAISEEGGTQYF
TRBV7-2,.,TRBJ1-1,many,TGTGCCAGCAGCCCGCGGGGGGACACTGAAGCTTTCTTT,CASSPRGDTEAFF
TRBV5-1,.,TRBJ1-2,many,TGCGCCAGCAGCTTGTCCTCCGGCGGCTACACCTTC,CASSLSSGGYTF
TRBV4-3,.,TRBJ2-7,many,TGCGCCAGCAGCCAAGTGGTTCACTCCTACGAGCAGTACTTC,CASSQVVHSYEQYF
TRBV3-1,TRBD1,TRBJ2-7,many,TGTGCCAGCAGCCAAGAAGTGACAGGGGTTACCCAGTACTTC,CASSQEVTGVTQYF
TRBV10-3,.,TRBJ2-2,.,TGTGCCATCAGTACCGCCGCCACCGGGGAGCTGTTTTTT,CAISTAATGELFF
TRBV29-1,TRBD1,TRBJ1-3,many,TGCAGCTCGCGGGAGGGGGCAACAAACACCATATATTTT,CSSREGATNTIYF
TRBV5-1,.,TRBJ2-1,many,TGCGCCAGCAGCCCACCCGGGACCGCCAATGAGCAGTTCTTC,CASSPPGTANEQFF
TRBV5-1,.,TRBJ1-6,few,TGCGCCAGCAGCTTTGTCAGGGAGGATTCACCCCTCCACTTT,CASSFVREDSPLHF
TRBV5-6,.,TRBJ1-1,.,TGTGCCAGCAGCTTGGTTAGCCACCTGAACACTGAAGCTTTCTTT,CASSLVSHLNTEAFF
TRBV7-9,.,TRBJ2-7,few,TGTGCCAGCAGCTTATCGGCCTACGAGCAGTACTTC,CASSLSAYEQYF
TRBV7-8,.,TRBJ2-5,many,TGTGCCAGCAGCTTAGTGGAGAACACCCAGTACTTC,CASSLVENTQYF
TRBV5-4,TRBD2,TRBJ2-5,many,TGCGCCAGCAGCTTGGGAGGGGAAGAGACCCAGTACTTC,CASSLGGEETQYF
TRBV6-5,.,TRBJ1-5,.,TGTGCCAGCAGTCTCCGGGCCGAGCGGCCCCAGCATTTT,CASSLRAERPQHF